This T cell receptor (beta chain) was sequenced during a study of Graves' ophthalmopathy and Graves' hyperthyroidism. General observations from the study: Ophthalmopathy progression prediction by the model yielded a sensitivity of about 71% and a specificity of around 72%. A 13-signature model separated ophthalmopathy from stable hyperthyroidism, reaching 85% to 90% sensitivity and roughly 82% specificity cross-validated.

From fresh peripheral blood, around 10 ml in volume, the PBMCs were obtained. Looked up from germline, CDR1 is MNHNS and CDR2 is SASEGT. J gave up 0 bases and V 6 bases, and 4 bases lay outside the gene matches. The CDR3 totals 15 residues. From RNA, the CDR3 regions of TCR beta chains were amplified and sequenced. The first-round RT-PCR employed HTBI primers together with the Qiagen OneStep RT-PCR kit. A multiplex PCR was then performed as the second round. MiXCR was run by TCRdb on the multiplex PCR reads, yielding one entry per CDR3 protein. Seen here are fewer than 400,000 distinct CDR3 sequences, 18% observed once, and the top ten hold approximately 1.4%. This clonotype was detected many times. Its antigen remains unidentified.

V and J are TRBV6-1 and TRBJ2-7, with 11 bases identical to TRBD2. What was sequenced was peripheral blood. This sequence was found in a woman younger than 35 with Graves' ophthalmopathy. The DNA for the CDR3 is TGTGCCAGCAGAGTAGCGGGGGGGCCCTCCTACGAGCAGTACTTC. Its protein is CASRVAGGPSYEQYF.